Listed below are T cell receptor beta chains from one sample, sequenced in a study of cytomegalovirus exposure and HLA in healthy donors. Some clones are missing from TCRdb's copy, which holds only in-frame ones; the method was immunoSEQ multiplex PCR. The sample lists some 200,000 clones, about four fifths occurring once. Sequenced: PBMCs. The receptors were gathered from a woman under 30 in good health and CMV-seronegative. Each CDR3 is given with its conserved first and last residue.

J gene: TRBJ1-2; V gene: TRBV19; CDR3 protein: CASSDLSQDGYTF
J gene: TRBJ1-1; V gene: TRBV18; CDR3 protein: CASSSDSRNTEAFF
J gene: TRBJ2-7; V gene: TRBV4-3; CDR3 protein: CASSQDSGRVYEQYF
J gene: TRBJ2-5; V gene: TRBV2; CDR3 protein: CASSVDRGQETQYF
J gene: TRBJ2-1; V gene: TRBV6-5; CDR3 protein: CASSYSGNRDEQFF
J gene: TRBJ1-1; V gene: TRBV10-3; CDR3 protein: CAISGNWGAEAFF
J gene: TRBJ2-3; V gene: TRBV11-2; CDR3 protein: CASSLRTSFLISSDTQYF
J gene: TRBJ2-1; V gene: TRBV9; CDR3 protein: CASSPGLAGDAQGFF
J gene: TRBJ2-1; V gene: TRBV27; CDR3 protein: CASSLLPGIRSYNEQFF
J gene: TRBJ1-6; V gene: TRBV10-1; CDR3 protein: CASRGGTEEKGNNSPLHF
J gene: TRBJ1-3; V gene: TRBV12-5; CDR3 protein: CASGLSSSRSSGNTIYF
J gene: TRBJ2-7; V gene: TRBV28; CDR3 protein: CASSFPGTNSEQYF
J gene: TRBJ2-3; V gene: TRBV10-3; CDR3 protein: CAISESNLAGERPDTQYF
J gene: TRBJ2-2; V gene: TRBV2; CDR3 protein: CASTNHPGQTGELFF
J gene: -; V gene: TRBV10-2; CDR3 protein: CASQGTSGRTHYEQYF
J gene: TRBJ2-1; V gene: TRBV7-9; CDR3 protein: CASSSRAPGRDEQFF
J gene: TRBJ2-2; V gene: TRBV7-8; CDR3 protein: CASSLAGQSTGELFF
J gene: TRBJ2-5; V gene: TRBV18; CDR3 protein: CASSPRGGRETQYF
J gene: TRBJ2-5; V gene: TRBV7-8; CDR3 protein: CASSLDRAAKETQYF
J gene: TRBJ1-5; V gene: TRBV27; CDR3 protein: CASSPTGIGQPQHF
J gene: TRBJ1-1; V gene: TRBV25-1; CDR3 protein: CASSEAPGQRNTEAFF
J gene: TRBJ2-1; V gene: TRBV7-2; CDR3 protein: CASSLARTSGGLNNEQFF
J gene: TRBJ1-6; V gene: TRBV7-9; CDR3 protein: CASSSQNSPLHF
J gene: TRBJ1-5; V gene: TRBV19; CDR3 protein: CASRGRTDYSNQPQHF
J gene: TRBJ2-7; V gene: TRBV7-9; CDR3 protein: CASSIGLAGGLILKEQYF
J gene: TRBJ2-6; V gene: TRBV9; CDR3 protein: CASSVDRRTGANVLTF
J gene: TRBJ2-3; V gene: TRBV13; CDR3 protein: CASSPGLAGGLMDTQYF
J gene: TRBJ2-7; V gene: TRBV4-2; CDR3 protein: CASSQGTSVSSYEQYF
J gene: TRBJ1-5; V gene: TRBV28; CDR3 protein: CASSLPDFRQGSGQPQHF
J gene: TRBJ2-3; V gene: TRBV2; CDR3 protein: CASSGPLAKYHGTQYF
J gene: TRBJ2-1; V gene: TRBV2; CDR3 protein: CASREGQGALNEQFF
J gene: TRBJ2-5; V gene: TRBV7-9; CDR3 protein: CSSSLTGGYQETQYF
J gene: TRBJ2-5; V gene: TRBV6-6; CDR3 protein: CASAEPYQTQYF
J gene: TRBJ1-1; V gene: TRBV9; CDR3 protein: CASSVGLGRETEAFF
J gene: TRBJ2-7; V gene: TRBV18; CDR3 protein: CASSPARLAGSEQYF
J gene: TRBJ1-5; V gene: TRBV6-5; CDR3 protein: CASSLSGRGQPQHF
J gene: TRBJ2-7; V gene: TRBV10-2; CDR3 protein: CASSTRDYSYEQYF
J gene: TRBJ2-7; V gene: TRBV6-1; CDR3 protein: CASSEAGQRFPYEQYF
J gene: TRBJ2-6; V gene: TRBV6-1; CDR3 protein: CAIRFSGANVLTF
J gene: TRBJ1-3; V gene: TRBV5-1; CDR3 protein: CASSLEQGALPGNTIYF
J gene: TRBJ2-1; V gene: TRBV4-3; CDR3 protein: CASSQGGLEGYNEQFF
J gene: TRBJ2-3; V gene: TRBV29-1; CDR3 protein: CSVRGLRAGEPTDTQYF
J gene: TRBJ2-5; V gene: TRBV4-1; CDR3 protein: CASSIGGQETQYF
J gene: TRBJ1-2; V gene: TRBV18; CDR3 protein: CASSPGGGAYGYTF
J gene: TRBJ2-3; V gene: TRBV5-5; CDR3 protein: CASSSDTADTQYF
J gene: TRBJ2-1; V gene: TRBV7-6; CDR3 protein: CASSLGTSGRLDEQFF